This T cell receptor beta chain is from a study of blood T cell repertoires in COVID-19. Overall study context: Samples came from the United States, Italy and Spain, spanning acute and convalescent COVID-19. From T cells, B-cell-depleted T cells, or PBMCs came the material, which was cDNA or gDNA.

There are many counts of this clone. Additional DNA sequences in this sample encode the identical CDR3. Original processing notes: Estimated nucleated cell counts came from reference gene primer amplification. TCRdb's table, derived via immunoSEQ multiplex PCR, lists solely in-frame clones and lacks some. The DNA gave D and trimming, while V, J and clone size come from that table. This table has fewer than 300,000 clones, about four fifths appearing once. This TCR came from a woman aged 50 to 65 who had recovered from COVID-19. Source material: peripheral blood.

The CDR3 protein is CASTPGGHNSPLHF. Here the CDR3 DNA reads TGCGCCAGCACGCCGGGGGGCCATAATTCACCCCTCCACTTT. The V call is TRBV5-1, the J call TRBJ1-6; D may be TRBD1 (6 bases). From germline, CDR1 is SGHRS and CDR2 YFSETQ. V lost 6 bases and J lost 5, with 12 bases in between. The CDR3 is 14 amino acids.